The 2 T cell receptor beta chains presented below share a single source sample, sequenced in a study of T cell responses to AZD1222 COVID-19 vaccine. The method was immunoSEQ multiplex PCR; TCRdb's version includes in-frame clones alone and lacks a portion of them. The data hold some 130,000 clones, with more than 85% observed a single time. Source: peripheral blood, taken on day 0 of AZD1222 vaccination. Every receptor here comes from an adult in good health.

CDR3 sequence (DNA): TGTGCCAGCGGGTTAGGCGGGAAATACAATGAGCAGTTCTTC. This gives the protein CASGLGGKYNEQFF. V gene TRBV13 combines with J gene TRBJ2-1; weak D call: TRBD2 (6 bases). Germline CDR1 is PRHDT and CDR2 is FYEKMQ (reference sequence). The CDR3 is 14 amino acids. V lost 8 bases and J lost 4, with 15 bases in between.

This chain joins TRBV19 and TRBJ1-2; 8 bases align to TRBD1. Germline loops: CDR1 LNHDA, CDR2 SQIVND (reference sequence). This CDR3 is built from 17 residues. The V and J ends lost 5 bases and 4 bases, in that order; junction bases with no gene match: 15. This CDR3 reads CASSPGTGVVVSYGYTF. CDR3 in DNA: TGTGCCAGTAGTCCCGGGACAGGAGTTGTTGTGAGCTATGGCTACACCTTC.